These 32 T cell receptor beta chains were all obtained from the same sample, sequenced in a study of Ad26.COV2.S vaccination and SARS-CoV-2 variants. Treatment described: some 20 received Ad26.COV2.S at low or high dose, single or two shots; 5 received placebo; per-sample allocation not given. The investigators took samples on day 63 after the first vaccine or placebo injection. TCRdb's copy holds only in-frame clones and misses some; the assay was immunoSEQ multiplex PCR. The table has roughly 680,000 clones, about 89% seen once. The sequences come from peripheral blood, collected in a trial of Ad26.COV2.S vaccine versus placebo. The receptors were sampled from a person aged 18 to 65 who received the Ad26.COV2.S COVID-19 vaccine or a placebo.

The V and J genes are TRBV5-8 and TRBJ1-5; no reliable D call. Germline V gene data show CDR1 as SGHTS and CDR2 as YDEGEE. The germline V and J ends were trimmed by 1 base and 2 bases, with 10 bases remaining between them. The CDR3 consists of 15 residues. CDR3 bases: TGTGCCAGCAGCTTGTCCAGTCTCGGCAATCAGCCCCAGCATTTT. The encoded protein is CASSLSSLGNQPQHF.

The chain combines TRBV9 with TRBJ2-5, with 10 nucleotides matching TRBD2. V trimming: 4 bases; J trimming: 5 bases; junction bases outside the gene matches: 5. Per the germline V gene, CDR1 is SGDLS and CDR2 is YYNGEE. CDR3 size: 14 residues. The CDR3 DNA reads TGTGCCAGCAGCTTTAGCGGGAGGAAGGAGACCCAGTACTTC. It translates to CASSFSGRKETQYF.

The rearrangement uses TRBV24-1 and TRBJ2-5, with TRBD2 matching 11 bases. The CDR3 contains 13 residues. Germline trimming cut 9 bases from V and 9 bases from J; bases unmatched to any gene: 8. In germline, CDR1 is KGHDR, CDR2 SFDVKD. DNA of the CDR3: TGTGCCACCGGAACTAGCGGGAGCGGGGCCCAGTACTTC. Protein product: CATGTSGSGAQYF.

The V gene is TRBV27, the J gene TRBJ1-2; tentatively, D is TRBD1 (6 bases). The CDR3 sequence is 17 residues long. The germline gives CDR1 MNHEY, CDR2 SMNVEV (reference sequence). V lost 2 bases to trimming and J lost 2 bases, with 18 bases between them. As DNA, the CDR3 is TGTGCCAGCAGTTTAGGAGCCTCGGTGGGGGCCAACTATGGCTACACCTTC. Translated, it gives CASSLGASVGANYGYTF.

The rearrangement joins TRBV6-5 to TRBJ1-2; 8 bases align to TRBD1. The germline gives CDR1 MNHEY, CDR2 SVGAGI. With V trimmed by 10 bases and J by 4 bases, 8 bases remained unmatched. CDR3 length: 13 amino acids. CDR3 DNA sequence: TGTGCCACCCAGGACAGGGTTGGCTATGGCTACACCTTC. Its protein is CATQDRVGYGYTF.

The chain recombines TRBV14 with TRBJ1-1, with D possibly TRBD1 on 6 matching bases. V was cut by 0 bases and J by 3 bases, with 14 bases left in between. This CDR3 is built from 16 residues. Germline CDR1 is SGHDN and CDR2 is FVKESK. CDR3 amino acids: CASSQEGGRPYTEAFF. The CDR3 DNA follows: TGTGCCAGCAGCCAAGAGGGGGGGCGGCCGTACACTGAAGCTTTCTTT.

This rearrangement joins TRBV24-1 to TRBJ2-1; 9 bases match TRBD2. V was clipped by 0 bases and J by 7 bases; unmatched bases: 6. This CDR3 is 16 amino acids long. The germline CDR1 and CDR2 sequences are KGHDR and SFDVKD. Here the CDR3 DNA reads TGTGCCACCAGTGATTTGGGCGGGAGGGAGAGGAATGAGCAGTTCTTC. Translated, it gives CATSDLGGRERNEQFF.

In the case of this clone: The identical CDR3 is also encoded by other nucleotide sequences in the sample. The rearrangement joins TRBV24-1 to TRBJ2-1, with D possibly TRBD2 on 5 matching bases. With 4 bases removed from V and 3 bases from J, the gap between germline ends came to 6 bases. Germline V gene sequence: CDR1 KGHDR, CDR2 SFDVKD. This CDR3 has 13 residues. CDR3 amino acids: CATSDGNYNEQFF. CDR3 in DNA: TGTGCCACCAGTGACGGGAACTACAATGAGCAGTTCTTC.

Only one count was recorded for this clone. The rearrangement joins TRBV15 to TRBJ2-5; 8 bases are shared with TRBD2. V lost 3 bases and J lost 3; bases outside the gene matches: 6. Germline V gene lookup returns CDR1 LNHNV and CDR2 YYDKDF (reference sequence). CDR3 length: 15 residues. The CDR3 loop is CATSRGVAGKETQYF. CDR3 sequence (DNA): TGTGCCACCAGCAGGGGAGTAGCGGGGAAAGAGACCCAGTACTTC.

Notes on this clone: The sample carries other DNA sequences with the same CDR3. V and J are TRBV18 and TRBJ2-5; D remains unclear. This CDR3 region has 14 residues. Trimming took 1 base from V and 2 from J, leaving 8 bases between them. In germline, CDR1 is KGHSH, CDR2 LQKENI. CDR3 DNA: TGTGCCAGCTCACCACAGGGTCTTCAAGAGACCCAGTACTTC. This gives the protein CASSPQGLQETQYF. The full variable domain, rest sourced from reference TRBV18 and TRBJ2-5, is NAGVMQNPRHLVRRRGQEARLRCSPMKGHSHVYWYRQLPEEGLKFMVYLQKENIIDESGMPKERFSAEFPKEGPSILRIQQVVRGDSAAYFCASSPQGLQETQYFGPGTRLLVL.

This chain connects TRBV2 to TRBJ1-5; 7 positions match TRBD1. Unmatched junction bases numbered 3, after V lost 4 bases and J lost 6 bases. This CDR3 spans 13 amino acids. Germline V gives CDR1 SNHLY, CDR2 FYNNEI. The CDR3 DNA follows: TGTGCCAGCAGTGTTACAGGGGCTCAGCCCCAGCATTTT. This sequence encodes CASSVTGAQPQHF.

The sample holds a few counts of this clone. This chain uses TRBV15 with TRBJ2-1; D is undetermined. Trimming cost V 8 bases and J 8 bases, with 22 bases left between them. The CDR3 length is 15 residues. The germline gives CDR1 LNHNV, CDR2 YYDKDF (reference sequence). CDR3 nucleotides: TGTGCCACCTCAGTTTTAACGGGTTCAAGCGATGAGCAGTTCTTC. Its translation: CATSVLTGSSDEQFF.

V and J are TRBV11-2 and TRBJ2-7; D not certain. Germline CDR1 SGHAT, CDR2 FQNNGV. V dropped 3 bases and J dropped 0 bases, with 6 bases sitting between them. CDR3 size: 13 residues. For the CDR3, the DNA is TGTGCCAGCAGCTTGAGGAGCTCCTACGAGCAGTACTTC. This translates into CASSLRSSYEQYF. Using reference TRBV11-2 and TRBJ2-7 for the parts outside the CDR3, the full variable domain is EAGVAQSPRYKIIEKRQSVAFWCNPISGHATLYWYQQILGQGPKLLIQFQNNGVVDDSQLPKDRFSAERLKGVDSTLKIQPAKLEDSAVYLCASSLRSSYEQYFGPGTRLTVT.

The J gene is TRBJ1-1, the V gene TRBV5-1, with D tentatively TRBD1 (5 bases). Germline CDR1 reads SGHRS; CDR2 reads YFSETQ. The CDR3 has 11 residues. Trimming removed 5 bases from V and 7 bases from J, with 9 bases in between. CDR3 nucleotide sequence: TGCGCCAGCAGGGGGGTTGATGAAGCTTTCTTT. It translates to CASRGVDEAFF.

The chain couples TRBV2 to TRBJ2-5; 14 bases match TRBD2. This CDR3 region has 16 residues. Germline V lookup: CDR1 SNHLY, CDR2 FYNNEI. V lost 8 bases to trimming and J lost 0 bases; unmatched junction nucleotides: 5. The CDR3 sequence is CASDGLAGGNQETQYF. CDR3 coding DNA: TGTGCCAGCGATGGACTAGCGGGGGGCAACCAAGAGACCCAGTACTTC.

The V gene is TRBV19, the J gene TRBJ2-1; D ambiguous. This CDR3 spans 13 amino acids. CDR1 LNHDA and CDR2 SQIVND come from the germline V gene (reference sequence). The V end lost 7 bases, the J end lost 2 bases, and 9 bases lay between the germline ends. The CDR3: CASTQSPYNEQFF. The CDR3 nucleotides read TGTGCCAGTACCCAAAGCCCCTACAATGAGCAGTTCTTC.

This clone has just one count. The rearrangement uses TRBV19 and TRBJ1-2; 8 bases agree with TRBD1. The CDR3 length is 16 residues. Per the germline V gene, CDR1 is LNHDA and CDR2 is SQIVND (reference sequence). Trimming at V came to 3 bases and at J to 2 bases, leaving 8 bases not matched to a gene. CDR3 DNA sequence: TGTGCCAGTAGTATCCCCGGACAGGGCGGGAACTATGGCTACACCTTC. Translating it yields CASSIPGQGGNYGYTF.

The V and J genes are TRBV2 and TRBJ1-3, with unresolved D. CDR3 length: 13 amino acids. Germline CDR1 reads SNHLY; CDR2 reads FYNNEI. V shed 7 bases and J shed 5 bases, with 12 bases lying between them. In nucleotides, the CDR3 is TGTGCCAGCACGCTGGGCCGCAGAAACACCATATATTTT. Encoded protein: CASTLGRRNTIYF.

V is TRBV9 and J is TRBJ2-5; TRBD2 might be the D (6 bases). The CDR3 consists of 11 residues. The V gene lost 5 bases and the J gene lost 5 bases, with 7 bases spanning the gap. Germline assignment: CDR1 SGDLS and CDR2 YYNGEE. The CDR3 DNA is TGTGCCAGCAGTGGGGGGGAGACCCAGTACTTC. Protein: CASSGGETQYF.

The chain has TRBV6-6 and TRBJ2-7; 7 bases map to TRBD1. The CDR3 loop spans 15 amino acids. Trimming at V came to 6 bases and at J to 2 bases, leaving 10 bases not matched to a gene. Germline assignment: CDR1 MNHNY and CDR2 SVGAGI (reference sequence). The CDR3 loop reads CASSFRTGRTYEQYF. CDR3 bases: TGTGCCAGCAGCTTCAGGACAGGAAGGACCTACGAGCAGTACTTC.

There are a few counts of this clone. V is TRBV10-3 and J is TRBJ2-7, with 7 positions matching TRBD1. The CDR3 totals 14 residues. Germline CDR1 is ENHRY and CDR2 is SYGVKD. V was clipped by 4 bases and J by 5 bases; unmatched bases: 8. CDR3 nucleotide sequence: TGTGCCATCAGTGCCCTAGACAGGGCGGACGAGCAGTACTTC. The encoded protein is CAISALDRADEQYF.

This rearrangement joins TRBV5-1 to TRBJ1-6; D is unclear. Trimming shortened V by 0 bases and J by 9 bases, and 7 bases separated the two germline ends. Germline-derived CDR1 and CDR2 are SGHRS and YFSETQ. The CDR3 covers 13 residues. In DNA form, the CDR3 reads TGCGCCAGCAGCTTGGATCTGGGTTCACCCCTCCACTTT. Translation gives CASSLDLGSPLHF.

The chain employs TRBV10-1 and TRBJ2-1, with 12 bases lining up with TRBD2. The CDR3 extends over 17 amino acids. The germline V gene encodes CDR1 WNHNN and CDR2 SYGVQD (reference sequence). Unmatched junction bases numbered 11, after V lost 6 bases and J lost 5 bases. The CDR3 spells CASSPVILAGGHNEQFF. In nucleotides, the CDR3 is TGCGCCAGCAGCCCCGTTATACTAGCGGGAGGACACAATGAGCAGTTCTTC.

The rearrangement links TRBV15 to TRBJ2-1; D unresolved. This CDR3 spans 17 amino acids. The germline V and J ends were trimmed by 5 bases and 8 bases, with 25 bases remaining between them. The germline V gene has CDR1 LNHNV and CDR2 YYDKDF (reference sequence). The CDR3 DNA sequence: TGTGCCACCAGCTTCGGCCACATCAATCCAGGCAATTATGAGCAGTTCTTC. Protein: CATSFGHINPGNYEQFF.

The V gene is TRBV12-3 or TRBV12-4, the J gene TRBJ2-7; D call uncertain. This CDR3 has 13 amino acids. V gave up 2 bases and J gave up 5 bases, with 10 bases separating them. CDR3 region: CASSLLQGHEQYF. The CDR3 nucleotides are TGTGCCAGCAGTTTACTACAAGGCCACGAGCAGTACTTC.

The rearrangement joins TRBV19 to TRBJ1-5; no clear D. V lost 5 bases and J 3 bases, leaving 14 bases between the germline ends. CDR1 is LNHDA, CDR2 SQIVND, per germline (reference sequence). This CDR3 spans 15 amino acids. The CDR3 loop is CASSLARSHNQPQHF. Here the CDR3 DNA reads TGTGCCAGTAGTTTAGCCAGGTCCCACAATCAGCCCCAGCATTTT.

The chain employs TRBV6-6 and TRBJ1-1; perhaps TRBD1 as D (6 bases). Germline assignment: CDR1 MNHNY and CDR2 SVGAGI (reference sequence). Deletions cut 2 bases from V and 1 base from J, with 14 bases between. The CDR3 covers 16 residues. CDR3 protein: CASSYIPQGRNTEAFF. CDR3 in DNA: TGTGCCAGCAGTTACATCCCACAGGGAAGGAACACTGAAGCTTTCTTT.

This clone was recorded once. This chain uses TRBV9 with TRBJ2-5; tentative D call: TRBD1 (5 bases). Trimming removed 0 bases from V and 2 bases from J, with 8 bases in between. Germline CDR1 reads SGDLS; CDR2 reads YYNGEE. CDR3 length: 14 residues. CDR3: CASSVDTGQETQYF. CDR3 DNA sequence: TGTGCCAGCAGCGTAGATACAGGTCAAGAGACCCAGTACTTC.

The chain employs TRBV27 and TRBJ1-1; D perhaps matches TRBD1 (5 bases). In germline, CDR1 is MNHEY, CDR2 SMNVEV (reference sequence). The CDR3 is made up of 13 amino acids. Between the trimmed V and J ends, which lost 6 bases and 2 bases, there was a span of 10 bases. The CDR3 coding sequence is TGTGCCAGCAGGTGGGGACCAAACACTGAAGCTTTCTTT. Its translation is CASRWGPNTEAFF.

This clone is termed medium-sized. The CDR3 spells CASSIDWTGYLETQYF. The CDR3, as DNA: TGTGCCAGTAGTATAGATTGGACAGGGTACTTGGAGACCCAGTACTTC. The genes are TRBV19 and TRBJ2-5; 8 bases align to TRBD1. CDR1 is LNHDA, CDR2 SQIVND, per germline (reference sequence). V dropped 0 bases and J dropped 5; count of bases not matched to a gene: 8. The CDR3 is 16 amino acids.

The CDR3 DNA sequence: TGTGCCAGCAGCTATCCGGGACAGGGAGTATTGATCACAGACACAGATACGCAGTATTTT. Protein sequence: CASSYPGQGVLITDTDTQYF. The chain links TRBV5-4 to TRBJ2-3, with 9 bases that match TRBD1. This CDR3 has 20 residues. The V gene's germline CDR1 is SGHNT and CDR2 YYREEE (reference sequence). V was clipped by 3 bases and J by 2 bases; unmatched bases: 19.

The chain uses TRBV7-2 and TRBJ2-2, with D perhaps matching TRBD1 or TRBD2 (5 bases each). Germline V CDR1 and CDR2: SGHTA, FQGNSA. V lost 2 bases to trimming and J lost 6 bases, with 13 bases between them. This CDR3 comprises 15 residues. The CDR3 is CASSLTGPNPGELFF. Here the CDR3 DNA reads TGTGCCAGCAGCTTAACGGGACCCAATCCCGGGGAGCTGTTTTTT.